The 19 T cell receptor beta chains reported below all come from one sample, sequenced in a study of cytomegalovirus exposure and HLA in healthy donors. Primers: 60 Vbeta forward and 13 Jbeta reverse. Sequencing was performed with immunoSEQ multiplex PCR; in TCRdb, only in-frame clones are kept and a portion is missing. Of about 130,000 clones listed, approximately 85% are singletons. The sample consisted of PBMCs. These receptors originate from a boy between 10 and 17 years old in good health and CMV-seronegative.

This clone was counted a single time. This chain links TRBV4-3 with TRBJ1-2; D unresolved. Germline values: CDR1 LGHNA, CDR2 YSLEER. This CDR3 is 13 amino acids long. V dropped 0 bases and J dropped 8 bases, with 10 bases sitting between them. CDR3: CASSQENRGGYTF. CDR3 DNA: TGCGCCAGCAGCCAAGAAAACCGCGGCGGCTACACCTTC.

V usage is TRBV21-1 and J usage is TRBJ1-2; the table's D call, TRBD1, has no DNA check behind it. TRBV21-1 counts as a pseudogene. The CDR3 runs to 15 residues. As DNA, the CDR3 is TGTGCCAGCAGCAAAAGAAGGGGGTCTAACTATGGCTACACCTTC. Translating it yields CASSKRRGSNYGYTF.

This rearrangement joins TRBV30 to TRBJ2-3; 12 bases map to TRBD2. In germline, CDR1 is GTSNPN, CDR2 SVGIG (reference sequence). Losses at the gene ends were 0 bases for V and 9 bases for J; bases not matched to a gene: 1. The CDR3 has 13 amino acids. CDR3 bases: TGTGCCTGGAGTGTACTAGCGGGAGGCACGCAGTATTTT. Translating gives CAWSVLAGGTQYF.

The chain links TRBV6-1 to TRBJ1-4; a possible D gene is TRBD1 (5 bases). Germline values: CDR1 MNHNS, CDR2 SASEGT. The V gene lost 2 bases and the J gene lost 4 bases, with 11 bases spanning the gap. The CDR3 covers 15 residues. CDR3 in amino acids: CASSEWGDGNEKLFF. For the CDR3, the DNA is TGTGCCAGCAGTGAATGGGGGGATGGTAATGAAAAACTGTTTTTT.

The chain carries TRBV4-2 and TRBJ2-6; 8 nucleotides agree with TRBD1. In germline, CDR1 is LGHNA, CDR2 YNFKEQ. The CDR3 sequence is 16 residues long. The J segment lost 1 base and the V segment lost 3 bases, leaving 2 bases of the junction unmatched. CDR3: CASSQWTGSGANVLTF. The CDR3, as DNA: TGTGCCAGCAGCCAGTGGACAGGGTCTGGGGCCAACGTCCTGACTTTC.

The chain links TRBV7-8 to TRBJ1-4; D unclear. The germline V and J ends were trimmed by 4 bases and 0 bases, with 12 bases remaining between them. There are 16 residues in the CDR3. Germline CDR1 and CDR2: SGHVS and FQNEAQ. The CDR3 DNA follows: TGTGCCAGCAGCTCCGGACGGGGAGCAACTAATGAAAAACTGTTTTTT. Translating it yields CASSSGRGATNEKLFF.

The rearrangement uses TRBV14 and TRBJ1-1; TRBD1 is a possible D gene (5 bases). Per the germline V gene, CDR1 is SGHDN and CDR2 is FVKESK. V lost 3 bases and J 5 bases, leaving 10 bases between the germline ends. The CDR3 is 13 residues long. Here the CDR3 reads CASSQRGGTEAFF. The CDR3 DNA reads as TGTGCCAGCAGCCAGAGGGGAGGGACTGAAGCTTTCTTT.

This chain connects TRBV7-2 to TRBJ2-1; 7 bases fit TRBD1. Per the germline V gene, CDR1 is SGHTA and CDR2 is FQGNSA. CDR3 length equals 15 residues. V shed 5 bases, J shed 4 bases, and the junction held 8 bases outside the gene matches. The CDR3 is CASSPPGQIYNEQFF. CDR3 coding DNA: TGTGCCAGCAGCCCACCGGGACAGATATACAATGAGCAGTTCTTC. The variable domain in full, completed from reference TRBV7-2 and TRBJ2-1, reads GAGVSQSPSNKVTEKGKDVELRCDPISGHTALYWYRQSLGQGLEFLIYFQGNSAPDKSGLPSDRFSAERTGGSVSTLTIQRTQQEDSAVYLCASSPPGQIYNEQFFGPGTRLTVL.

The V call is TRBV19, the J call TRBJ1-1; D not resolved. Germline-derived CDR1 and CDR2 are LNHDA and SQIVND (reference sequence). V was trimmed by 1 base and J by 0 bases, leaving 6 bases between them. The CDR3 length is 14 residues. The CDR3 bases are TGTGCCAGTAGTATAGGGGCGTTGAACACTGAAGCTTTCTTT. This gives the protein CASSIGALNTEAFF.

In its sample, this clone was seen a few times. This chain uses TRBV4-1 with TRBJ1-2; 9 nucleotides line up with TRBD1. The CDR3 runs 19 residues. CDR1 and CDR2 (germline): MGHRA, YSYEKL. V trimming: 0 bases; J trimming: 4 bases; junction bases outside the gene matches: 15. CDR3 in amino acids: CASSQEPGTGIAQSYGYTF. The CDR3 nucleotides are TGCGCCAGCAGCCAAGAGCCTGGGACAGGGATCGCTCAGTCCTATGGCTACACCTTC.

V gene TRBV30 combines with J gene TRBJ1-5, with unresolved D. Trimming took off 3 bases at V and 0 bases at J, with 9 bases between the two ends. Germline V gene data show CDR1 as GTSNPN and CDR2 as SVGIG (reference sequence). There are 14 residues in the CDR3. The CDR3 region is CAWSPVSSNQPQHF. The CDR3 nucleotides are TGTGCCTGGAGCCCGGTCTCTAGCAATCAGCCCCAGCATTTT.

The chain couples TRBV5-1 to TRBJ2-1, with D perhaps matching TRBD1 (5 bases). Germline CDR1 is SGHRS and CDR2 is YFSETQ. Trimming pared 0 bases from V and 8 bases from J, leaving 12 bases between. The CDR3 is 14 amino acids. For the CDR3, the DNA is TGCGCCAGCAGCTTGGATCAGGGTTTCGATGAGCAGTTCTTC. It is translated as CASSLDQGFDEQFF.

The chain carries TRBV7-2 and TRBJ1-1, with TRBD1 matching 11 bases. V shed 5 bases and J 5 bases; nucleotides not matched to a gene: 13. CDR1 and CDR2 from the germline V gene are SGHTA and FQGNSA. The CDR3 contains 17 residues. The DNA for the CDR3 is TGTGCCAGCAGCATATCCGGGACAGGGGGACGATCAACTGAAGCTTTCTTT. Its protein product is CASSISGTGGRSTEAFF.

A word on this clone: A read error may account for a junction end that differs from germline. The chain has TRBV7-9 and TRBJ1-1; the D is unclear. The CDR3 is 13 amino acids. Germline CDR1 SEHNR, CDR2 FQNEAQ (reference sequence). The CDR3 bases are TGTTCCAGCAGCTCTAGAACGAACACTGAAGCTTTCTTT. It encodes CSSSSRTNTEAFF.

This chain connects TRBV6-1 to TRBJ1-2, with no clear D. The CDR3 runs to 12 residues. The ends were cut back, 1 base at V and 6 bases at J, with 6 bases in the middle. CDR1 and CDR2 from the germline V gene are MNHNS and SASEGT. CDR3 in amino acids: CASSEGGDGYTF. The DNA for the CDR3 is TGTGCCAGCAGTGAAGGAGGAGATGGCTACACCTTC.

The rearrangement joins TRBV27 to TRBJ2-7, with 7 bases aligning to TRBD1. The CDR3 is 16 amino acids. V lost 3 bases and J lost 0; bases outside the gene matches: 8. Germline V gives CDR1 MNHEY, CDR2 SMNVEV (reference sequence). The CDR3 is CASSFSSGTVSYEQYF. Here the CDR3 DNA reads TGTGCCAGCAGTTTCTCATCCGGGACAGTCTCCTACGAGCAGTACTTC.

About this clone: The junction departs from the called germline gene at one end, perhaps through a read error. This chain uses TRBV5-6 with TRBJ1-2; tentative D call: TRBD1 (6 bases). Germline V gene lookup returns CDR1 SGHDT and CDR2 YYEEEE. CDR3 length equals 14 residues. The CDR3 DNA is TGTGCCAGCAACGAACAGGGCTCCTTCTATGGCTACCCCTTC. It encodes CASNEQGSFYGYPF.

The chain is built from TRBV5-1 and TRBJ2-5; the match to TRBD2 covers 7 bases. Germline CDR1 reads SGHRS; CDR2 reads YFSETQ. The CDR3 covers 15 residues. The junction had 3 bases not matched to a gene; V was cut back by 0 bases and J by 1 base. The CDR3 is CASSLAAGPQETQYF. In DNA form, the CDR3 reads TGCGCCAGCAGCTTGGCAGCGGGACCCCAAGAGACCCAGTACTTC.

This clone has just one count. This chain connects TRBV11-2 to TRBJ2-3; no reliable D call. The CDR3 length is 14 residues. The V gene's germline CDR1 is SGHAT and CDR2 FQNNGV. Deletions cut 2 bases from V and 2 bases from J, with 8 bases between. The CDR3 sequence: CASSLLADTDTQYF. Written as DNA, the CDR3 is TGTGCCAGCAGCTTATTGGCAGACACAGATACGCAGTATTTT.